This paragraph covers one TCR beta chain sequence. The antigen is unknown. This record comes from a study of beta chain features in type 1 diabetes. The germline gives CDR1 SGHNT, CDR2 YYREEE (reference sequence). Trimming shortened V by 3 bases and J by 0 bases, and 15 bases separated the two germline ends. This CDR3 spans 17 amino acids. Overall study findings and caveats: Among all four CD4+ subsets, Type 1 diabetes patients had TCRB CDR3s that were moderately but significantly shorter.

Expressed TCRB transcripts were sequenced because the isolated RNA had all been reverse transcribed beforehand. Method: immunoSEQ multiplex PCR; TCRdb's copy keeps in-frame clones and lacks some. The sample contains hundreds of thousands of clones, roughly 13% of which appear only once. Sequenced input: naive CD4+ T cells from blood. The chain combines TRBV5-4 with TRBJ1-4, with a tentative D call TRBD1 (6 bases). The source of this sequence is a man aged 18 to 29 with type 1 diabetes. In DNA, the CDR3 is TGTGCCAGCAGCTCCGGAGGGGGGCCTGCAACTAATGAAAAACTGTTTTTT. It encodes CASSSGGGPATNEKLFF.